The source of this TCR beta chain is a study of blood T cell repertoires in COVID-19. Method: immunoSEQ multiplex PCR; TCRdb's copy keeps in-frame clones and lacks some. The sample has about 410,000 clones; about 89% are singletons. The sample taken for sequencing was peripheral blood. The origin of this receptor is a woman aged 40 to 50 with COVID-19, enrolled during active disease.

In DNA, the CDR3 is TGCGCCAGCAGCCCGGAGGGACAGCCCTCCTCCTACGAGCAGTACTTC. This gives the protein CASSPEGQPSSYEQYF. This chain connects TRBV5-1 to TRBJ2-7; tentative D call: TRBD1 (7 bases). The germline gives CDR1 SGHRS, CDR2 YFSETQ. The CDR3 totals 16 residues. With 4 bases removed from V and 0 bases from J, the gap between germline ends came to 17 bases.